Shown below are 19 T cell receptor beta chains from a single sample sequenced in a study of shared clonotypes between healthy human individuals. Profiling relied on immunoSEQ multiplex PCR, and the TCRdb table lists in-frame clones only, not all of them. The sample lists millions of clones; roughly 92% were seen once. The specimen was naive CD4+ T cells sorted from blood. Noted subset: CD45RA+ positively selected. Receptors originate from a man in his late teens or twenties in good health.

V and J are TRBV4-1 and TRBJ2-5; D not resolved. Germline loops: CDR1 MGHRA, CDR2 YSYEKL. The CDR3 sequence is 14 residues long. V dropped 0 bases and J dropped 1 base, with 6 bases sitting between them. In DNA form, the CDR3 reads TGCGCCAGCAGCCAAGATCCTATCCAAGAGACCCAGTACTTC. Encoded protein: CASSQDPIQETQYF.

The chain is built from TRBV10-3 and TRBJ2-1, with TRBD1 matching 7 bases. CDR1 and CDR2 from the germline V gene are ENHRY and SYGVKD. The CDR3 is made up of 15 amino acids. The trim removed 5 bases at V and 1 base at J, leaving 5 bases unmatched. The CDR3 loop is CAISRQGTSYNEQFF. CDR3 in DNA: TGTGCCATCAGTAGACAGGGTACATCCTACAATGAGCAGTTCTTC.

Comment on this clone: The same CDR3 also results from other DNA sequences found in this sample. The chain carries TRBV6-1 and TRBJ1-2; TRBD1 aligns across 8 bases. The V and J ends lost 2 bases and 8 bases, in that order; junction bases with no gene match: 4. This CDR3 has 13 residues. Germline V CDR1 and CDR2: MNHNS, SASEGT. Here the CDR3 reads CASSEQGAGGYTF. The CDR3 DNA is TGTGCCAGCAGTGAACAGGGGGCAGGGGGCTACACCTTC.

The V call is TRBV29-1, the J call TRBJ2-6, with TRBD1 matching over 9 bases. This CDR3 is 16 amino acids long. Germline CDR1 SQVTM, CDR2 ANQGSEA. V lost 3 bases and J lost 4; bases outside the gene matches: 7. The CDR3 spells CSVETDRGRGANVLTF. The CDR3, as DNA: TGCAGCGTTGAGACGGACAGGGGTAGGGGGGCCAACGTCCTGACTTTC.

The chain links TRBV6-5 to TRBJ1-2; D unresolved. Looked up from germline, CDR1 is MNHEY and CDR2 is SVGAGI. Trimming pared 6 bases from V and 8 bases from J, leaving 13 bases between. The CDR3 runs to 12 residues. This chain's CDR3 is CASSRGMAGYTF. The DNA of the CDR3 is TGTGCCAGCAGCCGAGGAATGGCGGGCTACACCTTC.

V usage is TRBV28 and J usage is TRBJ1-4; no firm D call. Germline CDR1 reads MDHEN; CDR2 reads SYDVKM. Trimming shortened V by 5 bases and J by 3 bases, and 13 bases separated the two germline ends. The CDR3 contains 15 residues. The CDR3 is CASSAEVFANEKLFF. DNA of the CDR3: TGTGCCAGCAGTGCTGAGGTGTTCGCTAATGAAAAACTGTTTTTT.

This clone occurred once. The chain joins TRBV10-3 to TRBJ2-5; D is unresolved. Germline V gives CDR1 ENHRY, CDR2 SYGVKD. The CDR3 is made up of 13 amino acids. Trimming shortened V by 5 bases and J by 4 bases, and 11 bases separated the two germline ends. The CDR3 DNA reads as TGTGCCATCAGTCCCGGGTACGGAGAGACCCAGTACTTC. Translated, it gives CAISPGYGETQYF.

The CDR3 is CASSNSKTPPGYGYTF. CDR3 nucleotides: TGTGCCAGCAGCAATTCGAAGACTCCGCCAGGCTATGGCTACACCTTC. The chain links TRBV5-6 to TRBJ1-2, with D unresolved. The CDR3 is 16 residues long. Germline loops: CDR1 SGHDT, CDR2 YYEEEE. Trimming pared 4 bases from V and 4 bases from J, leaving 20 bases between.

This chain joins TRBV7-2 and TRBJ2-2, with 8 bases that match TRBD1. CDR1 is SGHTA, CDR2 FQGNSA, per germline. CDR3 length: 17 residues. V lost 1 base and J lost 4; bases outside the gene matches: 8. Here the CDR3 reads CASSLEWTGSLTGELFF. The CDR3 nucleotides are TGTGCCAGCAGCTTAGAGTGGACAGGGTCCCTCACCGGGGAGCTGTTTTTT.

The CDR3, as DNA: TGTGCCAGCAGCCCCATAGGGTCGGGGGGAGCCTACGAGCAGTACTTC. This translates into CASSPIGSGGAYEQYF. The chain combines TRBV5-6 with TRBJ2-7; 7 bases line up with TRBD2. The CDR3 contains 16 residues. V shed 4 bases and J 2 bases; nucleotides not matched to a gene: 12. The germline CDR1 and CDR2 sequences are SGHDT and YYEEEE.

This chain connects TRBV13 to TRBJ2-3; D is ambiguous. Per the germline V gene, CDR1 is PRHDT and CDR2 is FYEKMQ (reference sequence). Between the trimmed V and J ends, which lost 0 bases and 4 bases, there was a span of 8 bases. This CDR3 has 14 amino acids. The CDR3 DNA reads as TGTGCCAGCAGCTTAGGTGCGGTTCCAGATACGCAGTATTTT. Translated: CASSLGAVPDTQYF.

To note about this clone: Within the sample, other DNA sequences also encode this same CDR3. The CDR3 region has the DNA TGTGCCAGCAGCTTCGGAGGCTCTGGGGCCAACGTCCTGACTTTC. It specifies CASSFGGSGANVLTF. The V and J genes are TRBV7-2 and TRBJ2-6; the D gene is possibly TRBD2 (5 bases). Germline V lookup: CDR1 SGHTA, CDR2 FQGNSA. The CDR3 is 15 amino acids. Trimming stripped 3 bases from V and 0 bases from J, with 6 bases between.

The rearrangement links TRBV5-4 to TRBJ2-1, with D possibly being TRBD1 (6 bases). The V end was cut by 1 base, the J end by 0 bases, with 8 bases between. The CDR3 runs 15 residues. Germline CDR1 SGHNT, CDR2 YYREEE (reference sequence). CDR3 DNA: TGTGCCAGCAGCTTGACAGGGCACTCCTACAATGAGCAGTTCTTC. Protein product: CASSLTGHSYNEQFF.

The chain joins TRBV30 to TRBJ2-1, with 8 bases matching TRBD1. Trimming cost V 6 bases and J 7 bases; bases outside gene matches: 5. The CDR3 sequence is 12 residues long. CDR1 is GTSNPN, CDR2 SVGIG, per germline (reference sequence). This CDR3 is CACQGAGNEQFF. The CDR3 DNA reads TGTGCCTGTCAGGGGGCTGGAAATGAGCAGTTCTTC.

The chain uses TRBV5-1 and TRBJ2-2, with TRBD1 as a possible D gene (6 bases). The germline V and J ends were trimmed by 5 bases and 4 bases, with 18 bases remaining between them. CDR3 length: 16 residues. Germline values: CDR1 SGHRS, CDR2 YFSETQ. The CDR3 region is CASRLISGTTTGELFF. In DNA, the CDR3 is TGCGCCAGCAGATTAATTTCCGGGACAACCACCGGGGAGCTGTTTTTT.

CDR3 region: CASSFTDRGSGELFF. The CDR3 bases are TGTGCCAGTAGCTTCACGGACAGGGGGAGCGGGGAGCTGTTTTTT. The V gene is TRBV19, the J gene TRBJ2-2; TRBD1 aligns across 10 bases. Per germline, CDR1 LNHDA and CDR2 SQIVND (reference sequence). Trimming removed 6 bases from V and 7 bases from J; junction bases left unmatched: 8. The CDR3 length is 15 residues.

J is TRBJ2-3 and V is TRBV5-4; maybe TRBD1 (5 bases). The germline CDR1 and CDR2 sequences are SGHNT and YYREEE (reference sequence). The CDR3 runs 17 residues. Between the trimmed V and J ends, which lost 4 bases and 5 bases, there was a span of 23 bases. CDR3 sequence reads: CASSPAAGRPIGDTQYF. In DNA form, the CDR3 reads TGTGCCAGCAGCCCGGCGGCAGGGCGCCCGATAGGAGATACGCAGTATTTT.

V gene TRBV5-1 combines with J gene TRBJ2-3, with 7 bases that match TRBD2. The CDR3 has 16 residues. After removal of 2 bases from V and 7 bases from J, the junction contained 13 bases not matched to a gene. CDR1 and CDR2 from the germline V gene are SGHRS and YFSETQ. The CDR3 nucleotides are TGCGCCAGCAGCTTAGGAGGGACTACCCAAGCGTATACGCAGTATTTT. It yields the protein CASSLGGTTQAYTQYF.

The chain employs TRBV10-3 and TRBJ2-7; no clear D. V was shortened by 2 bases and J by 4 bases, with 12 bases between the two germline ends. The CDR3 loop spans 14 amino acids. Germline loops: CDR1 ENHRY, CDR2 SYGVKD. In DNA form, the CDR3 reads TGTGCCATCAGTGAGAAGGAGAAAAGATACGAGCAGTACTTC. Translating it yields CAISEKEKRYEQYF.